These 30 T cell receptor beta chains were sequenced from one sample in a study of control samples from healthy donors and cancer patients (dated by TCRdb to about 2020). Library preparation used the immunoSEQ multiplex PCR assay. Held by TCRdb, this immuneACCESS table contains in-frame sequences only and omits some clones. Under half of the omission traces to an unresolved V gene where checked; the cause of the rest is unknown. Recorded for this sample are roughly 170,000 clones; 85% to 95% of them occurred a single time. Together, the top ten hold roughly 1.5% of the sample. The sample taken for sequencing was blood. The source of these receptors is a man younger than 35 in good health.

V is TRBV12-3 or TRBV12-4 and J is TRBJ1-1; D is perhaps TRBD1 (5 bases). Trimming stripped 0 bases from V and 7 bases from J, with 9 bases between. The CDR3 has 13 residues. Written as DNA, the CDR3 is TGTGCCAGCAGTTTAGCGGGGGAGATTGAAGCTTTCTTT. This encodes CASSLAGEIEAFF.

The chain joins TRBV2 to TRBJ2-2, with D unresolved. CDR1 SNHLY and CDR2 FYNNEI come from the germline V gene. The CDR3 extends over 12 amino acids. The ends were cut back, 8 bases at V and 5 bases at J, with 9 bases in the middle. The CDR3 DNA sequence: TGTGCCAGCCCCGGCGGAACCGGGGAGCTGTTTTTT. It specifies CASPGGTGELFF.

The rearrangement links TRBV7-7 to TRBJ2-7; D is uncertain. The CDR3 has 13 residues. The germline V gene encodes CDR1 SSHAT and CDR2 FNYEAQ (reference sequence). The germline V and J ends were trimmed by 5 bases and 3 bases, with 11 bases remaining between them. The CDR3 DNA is TGTGCCAGCAGCCAACCCCCAAGCTACGAGCAGTACTTC. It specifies CASSQPPSYEQYF.

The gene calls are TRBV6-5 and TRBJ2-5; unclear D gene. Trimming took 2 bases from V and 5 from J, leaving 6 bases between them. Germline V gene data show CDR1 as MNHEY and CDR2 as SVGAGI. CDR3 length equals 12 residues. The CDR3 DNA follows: TGTGCCAGCAGTTACGTGGGGGAGACCCAGTACTTC. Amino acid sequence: CASSYVGETQYF.

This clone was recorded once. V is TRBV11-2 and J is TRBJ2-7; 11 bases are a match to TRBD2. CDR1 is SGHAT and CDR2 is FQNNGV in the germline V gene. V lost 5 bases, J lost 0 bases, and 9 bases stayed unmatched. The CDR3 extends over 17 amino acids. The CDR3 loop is CASSPGGLAGNSYEQYF. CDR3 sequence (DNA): TGTGCCAGCAGCCCCGGAGGACTAGCGGGTAACTCCTACGAGCAGTACTTC.

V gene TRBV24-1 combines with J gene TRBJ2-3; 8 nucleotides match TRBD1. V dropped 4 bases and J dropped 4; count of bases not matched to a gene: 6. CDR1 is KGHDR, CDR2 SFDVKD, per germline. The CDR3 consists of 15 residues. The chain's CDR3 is CATSDRTGSADTQYF. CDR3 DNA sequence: TGTGCCACCAGTGACAGGACAGGGAGCGCAGATACGCAGTATTTT.

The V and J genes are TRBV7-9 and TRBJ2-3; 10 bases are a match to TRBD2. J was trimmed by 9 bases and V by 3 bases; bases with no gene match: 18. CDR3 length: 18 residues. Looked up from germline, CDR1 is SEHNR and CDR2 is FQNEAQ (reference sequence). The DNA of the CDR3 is TGTGCCAGCAGCTTCGCCGCGAAAACTAGCGGGGCCGGGGGCACGCAGTATTTT. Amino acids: CASSFAAKTSGAGGTQYF. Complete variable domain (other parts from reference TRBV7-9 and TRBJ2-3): DTGVSQNPRHKITKRGQNVTFRCDPISEHNRLYWYRQTLGQGPEFLTYFQNEAQLEKSRLLSDRFSAERPKGSFSTLEIQRTEQGDSAMYLCASSFAAKTSGAGGTQYFGPGTRLTVL.

The CDR3 here is CASITPGGTEAFF. CDR3 nucleotide sequence: TGTGCCAGTATAACCCCCGGGGGCACTGAAGCTTTCTTT. The V gene is TRBV19, the J gene TRBJ1-1, with a tentative D call TRBD1 (5 bases). Germline-derived CDR1 and CDR2 are LNHDA and SQIVND (reference sequence). This CDR3 contains 13 residues. Between the trimmed V and J ends, which lost 7 bases and 4 bases, there was a span of 13 bases.

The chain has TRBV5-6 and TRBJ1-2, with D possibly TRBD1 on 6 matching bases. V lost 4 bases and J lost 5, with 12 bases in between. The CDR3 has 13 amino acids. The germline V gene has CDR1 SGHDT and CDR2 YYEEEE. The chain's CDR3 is CASSPGTLYGYTF. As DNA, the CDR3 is TGTGCCAGCAGCCCCGGGACATTGTATGGCTACACCTTC.

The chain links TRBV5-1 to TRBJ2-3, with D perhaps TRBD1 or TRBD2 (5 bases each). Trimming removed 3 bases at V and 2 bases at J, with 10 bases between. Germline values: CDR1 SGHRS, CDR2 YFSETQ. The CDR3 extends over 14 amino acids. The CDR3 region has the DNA TGCGCCAGCAGCTGGGGGACGGACACAGATACGCAGTATTTT. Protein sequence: CASSWGTDTDTQYF.

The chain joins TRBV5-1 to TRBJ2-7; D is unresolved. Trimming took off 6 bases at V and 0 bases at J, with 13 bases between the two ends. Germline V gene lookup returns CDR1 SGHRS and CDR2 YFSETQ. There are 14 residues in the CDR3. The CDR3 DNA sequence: TGCGCCAGCAACCCACGCGGCCTCTCCTACGAGCAGTACTTC. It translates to CASNPRGLSYEQYF.

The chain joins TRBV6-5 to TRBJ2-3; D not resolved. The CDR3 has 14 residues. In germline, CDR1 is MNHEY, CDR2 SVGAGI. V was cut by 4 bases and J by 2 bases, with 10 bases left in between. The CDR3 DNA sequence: TGTGCCAGCAGTTCAAATCGGTACACAGATACGCAGTATTTT. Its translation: CASSSNRYTDTQYF.

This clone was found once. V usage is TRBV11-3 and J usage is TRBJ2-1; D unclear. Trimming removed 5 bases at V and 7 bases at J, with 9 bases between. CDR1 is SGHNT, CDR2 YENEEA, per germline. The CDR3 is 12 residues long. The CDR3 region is CASSRLGNEQFF. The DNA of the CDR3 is TGTGCCAGCAGCCGGCTAGGGAATGAGCAGTTCTTC.

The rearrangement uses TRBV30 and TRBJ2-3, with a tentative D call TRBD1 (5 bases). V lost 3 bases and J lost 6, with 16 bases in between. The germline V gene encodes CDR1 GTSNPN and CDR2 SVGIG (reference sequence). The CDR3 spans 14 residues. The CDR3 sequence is CAWSASRQLDTQYF. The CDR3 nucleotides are TGTGCCTGGAGCGCCTCTAGACAGTTGGATACGCAGTATTTT.

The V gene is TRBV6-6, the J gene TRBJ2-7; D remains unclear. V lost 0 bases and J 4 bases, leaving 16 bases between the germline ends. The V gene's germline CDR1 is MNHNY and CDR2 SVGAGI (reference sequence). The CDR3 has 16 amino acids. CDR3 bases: TGTGCCAGCAGTTACTCCGTCGATTCACTCACTTACGAGCAGTACTTC. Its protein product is CASSYSVDSLTYEQYF.

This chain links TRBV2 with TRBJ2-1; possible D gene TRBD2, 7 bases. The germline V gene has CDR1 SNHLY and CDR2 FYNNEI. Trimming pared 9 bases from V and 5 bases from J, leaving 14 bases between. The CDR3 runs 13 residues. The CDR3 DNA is TGTGCCAGGGGGGGGGCTAGGCACAATGAGCAGTTCTTC. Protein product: CARGGARHNEQFF.

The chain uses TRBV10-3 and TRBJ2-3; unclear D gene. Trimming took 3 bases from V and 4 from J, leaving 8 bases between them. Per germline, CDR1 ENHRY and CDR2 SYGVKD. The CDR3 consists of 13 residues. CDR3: CAISELKADTQYF. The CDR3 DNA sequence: TGTGCCATCAGTGAACTCAAAGCAGATACGCAGTATTTT.

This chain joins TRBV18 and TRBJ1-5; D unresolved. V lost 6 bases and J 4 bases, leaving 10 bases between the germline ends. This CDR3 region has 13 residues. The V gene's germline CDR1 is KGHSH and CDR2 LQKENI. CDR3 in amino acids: CASSPLRNQPQHF. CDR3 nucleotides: TGTGCCAGCTCGCCCTTACGGAATCAGCCCCAGCATTTT.

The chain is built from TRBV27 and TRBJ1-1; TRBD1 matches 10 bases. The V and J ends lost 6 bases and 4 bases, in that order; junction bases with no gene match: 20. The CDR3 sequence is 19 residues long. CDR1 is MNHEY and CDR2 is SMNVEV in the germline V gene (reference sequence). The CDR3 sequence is CASSFLSPLGTGEGTEAFF. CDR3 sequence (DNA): TGTGCCAGCAGCTTCCTCTCACCGCTTGGGACAGGGGAGGGCACTGAAGCTTTCTTT.

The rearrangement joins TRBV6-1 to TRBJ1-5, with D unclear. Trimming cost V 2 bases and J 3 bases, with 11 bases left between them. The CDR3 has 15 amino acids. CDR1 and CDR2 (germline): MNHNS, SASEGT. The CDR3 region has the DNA TGTGCCAGCAGTGAATCAGGACCCCTCAATCAGCCCCAGCATTTT. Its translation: CASSESGPLNQPQHF.

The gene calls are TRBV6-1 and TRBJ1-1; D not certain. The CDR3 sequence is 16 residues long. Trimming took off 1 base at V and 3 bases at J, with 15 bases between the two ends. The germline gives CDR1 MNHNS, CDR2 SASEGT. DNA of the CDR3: TGTGCCAGCAGTGAAGGTCTTAATAAGTGGGACACTGAAGCTTTCTTT. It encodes CASSEGLNKWDTEAFF.

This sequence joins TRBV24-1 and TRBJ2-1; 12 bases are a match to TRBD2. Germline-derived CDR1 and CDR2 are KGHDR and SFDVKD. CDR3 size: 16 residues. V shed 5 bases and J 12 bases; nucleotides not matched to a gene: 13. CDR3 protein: CATSGSGTSGRGVQFF. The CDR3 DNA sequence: TGTGCCACCAGTGGGTCCGGGACTAGCGGGCGAGGGGTGCAGTTCTTC.

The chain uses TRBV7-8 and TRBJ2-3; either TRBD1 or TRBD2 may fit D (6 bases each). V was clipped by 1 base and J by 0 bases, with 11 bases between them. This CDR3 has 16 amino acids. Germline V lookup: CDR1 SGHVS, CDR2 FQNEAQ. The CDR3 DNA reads TGTGCCAGCAGCTTAGATTACGGGGGCAGCACAGATACGCAGTATTTT. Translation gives CASSLDYGGSTDTQYF.

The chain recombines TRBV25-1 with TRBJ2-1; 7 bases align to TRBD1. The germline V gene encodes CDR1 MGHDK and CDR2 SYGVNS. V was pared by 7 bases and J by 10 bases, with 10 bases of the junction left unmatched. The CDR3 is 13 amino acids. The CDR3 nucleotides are TGTGCCAGCAACAACCGACAGGGCAGCGAGCAGTTCTTC. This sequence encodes CASNNRQGSEQFF.

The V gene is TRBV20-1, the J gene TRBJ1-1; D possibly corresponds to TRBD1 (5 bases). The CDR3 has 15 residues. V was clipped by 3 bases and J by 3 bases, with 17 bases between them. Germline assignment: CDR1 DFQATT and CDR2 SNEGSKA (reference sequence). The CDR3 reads CSASKERTTHTEAFF. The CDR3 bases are TGCAGTGCTAGTAAGGAAAGGACAACCCACACTGAAGCTTTCTTT.

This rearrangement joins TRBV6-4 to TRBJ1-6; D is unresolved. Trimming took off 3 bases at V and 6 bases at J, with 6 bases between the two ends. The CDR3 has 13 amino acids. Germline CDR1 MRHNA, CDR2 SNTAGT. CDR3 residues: CASSETVNSPLHF. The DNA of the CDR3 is TGTGCCAGCAGTGAGACGGTTAATTCACCCCTCCACTTT.

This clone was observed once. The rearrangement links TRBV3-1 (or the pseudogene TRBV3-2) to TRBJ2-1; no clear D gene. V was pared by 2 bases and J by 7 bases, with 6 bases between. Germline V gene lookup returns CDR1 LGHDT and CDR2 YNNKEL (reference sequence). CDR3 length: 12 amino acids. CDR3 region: CASSQLQNEQFF. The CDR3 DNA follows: TGTGCCAGCAGCCAACTTCAGAATGAGCAGTTCTTC.

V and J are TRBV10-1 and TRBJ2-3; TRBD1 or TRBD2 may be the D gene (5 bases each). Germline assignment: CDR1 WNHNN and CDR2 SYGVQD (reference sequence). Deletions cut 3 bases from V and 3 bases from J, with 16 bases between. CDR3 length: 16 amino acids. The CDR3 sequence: CASSETGTSGTDTQYF. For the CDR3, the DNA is TGCGCCAGCAGTGAAACCGGGACCTCGGGTACAGATACGCAGTATTTT.

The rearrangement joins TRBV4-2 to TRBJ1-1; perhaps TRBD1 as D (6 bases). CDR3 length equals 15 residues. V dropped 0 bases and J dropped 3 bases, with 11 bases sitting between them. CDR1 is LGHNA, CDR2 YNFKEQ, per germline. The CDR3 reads CASSQDGGGYTEAFF. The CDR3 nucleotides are TGTGCCAGCAGCCAAGATGGTGGGGGCTACACTGAAGCTTTCTTT.

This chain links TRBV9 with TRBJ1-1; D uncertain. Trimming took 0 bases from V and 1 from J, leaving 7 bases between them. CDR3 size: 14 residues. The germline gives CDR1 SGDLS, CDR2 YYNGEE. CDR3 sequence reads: CASSVGKGNTEAFF. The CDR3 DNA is TGTGCCAGCAGCGTAGGAAAGGGGAACACTGAAGCTTTCTTT.